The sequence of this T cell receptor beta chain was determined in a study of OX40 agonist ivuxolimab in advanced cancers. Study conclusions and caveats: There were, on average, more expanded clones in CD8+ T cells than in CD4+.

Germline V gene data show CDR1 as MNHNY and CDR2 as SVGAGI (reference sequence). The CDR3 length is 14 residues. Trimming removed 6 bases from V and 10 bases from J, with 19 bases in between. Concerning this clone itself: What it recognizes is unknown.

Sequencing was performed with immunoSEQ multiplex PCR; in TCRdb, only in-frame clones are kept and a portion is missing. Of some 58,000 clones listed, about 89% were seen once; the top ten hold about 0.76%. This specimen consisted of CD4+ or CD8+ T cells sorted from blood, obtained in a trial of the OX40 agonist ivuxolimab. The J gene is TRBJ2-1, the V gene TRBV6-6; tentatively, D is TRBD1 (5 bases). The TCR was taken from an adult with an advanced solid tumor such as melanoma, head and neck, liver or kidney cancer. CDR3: CASRTGGRVGEQFF. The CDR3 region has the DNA TGTGCCAGCAGAACGGGTGGCAGGGTAGGCGAGCAGTTCTTC.